The sequence of this TCR beta chain was determined in a study of shared clonotypes between healthy human individuals (dated by TCRdb to 2020 to 2021). Broadly, across the study: A few men and a couple of women, aged 18 to 49 years, made up the cohort. Blood TCR repertoires of a handful of healthy adults were deeply sequenced to estimate repertoire size and the extent of clonotype sharing between individuals. To increase sequencing depth and limit assay-specific biases, TCR repertoire library preparation and sequencing were carried out by different laboratories using diverse techniques. Between about 0.94 and 10 billion PBMCs per donor were obtained by leukapheresis.

This clone was seen more than once but under ten times. No antigen is known for it. Per-base quality was not reported, and no clone a single base away is much larger than it. Trimming takes 2 bases from V and 3 bases from J, and the germline ends sit 10 bases apart. From the germline V gene, CDR1 is MNHEY and CDR2 is SVGAGI. From the cysteine up to the phenylalanine, the CDR3 has a length of 15 residues. Only the CDR3 portion is preserved as DNA: 45 bases, with reading frame beginning at the first base. Using the deep immunoSEQ assay, multiplex PCR amplified TCR CDR3 regions from genomic DNA. Genomic DNA extracted from each cell subset was distributed evenly over all wells of several immunoSEQ 96-well plates, and each plate served as one replicate. For unsorted PBMC, around 300 ng of genomic DNA, equivalent to about 30,000 T cell genomes, went into each replicate PCR. Genomic DNA from unsorted PBMC was sequenced over ten immunoSEQ deep assay plates. Purified libraries were quantified with a Qubit 3.0 fluorometer, sized on a Bioanalyzer 2100, and re-quantified with the KAPA Library Quantification kit. Each immunoSEQ 96-well plate was sequenced on its own single-read 150-cycle Illumina NextSeq 550 flow cell. The study's own analysis went as follows. Because only junctional sequences without quality scores were contained in the immunoSEQ output, filtering matching that applied to full-length reads could not be performed. To assign V/J genes and CDR3, sequences were annotated against IMGT germline references using PyIR, a Python wrapper for IgBLAST v1.9. Reads were filtered out if the reads had weak V/J assignments (E-value above 1e-6), no CDR3, stop codons, out-of-frame junctions, or ambiguous translated residues. V3J clonotypes were defined as sequences sharing the same inferred V gene, J gene, and CDR3 amino acid sequence. To compute the percentage overlap between repertoires, the number of shared unique clonotypes was divided by the size of the smaller repertoire. RTK rarefaction, the Chao1 estimator, and Recon v2.1 estimates of unobserved clonotypes were used to assess repertoire richness. Entries here come from immuneACCESS through TCRdb and include only in-frame sequences with V and J called. Some clones fail to appear in such tables; in the studies checked, an unresolved V gene covers under half of the shortfall, and the cause of the remainder is unknown. V, J and clone size derive from that table, while D and trimming were established from the DNA sequence. The sample table records 450,000 to 600,000 clones; 79% of these occur just once. The ten biggest clones cover approximately 12% of the sample.

The donors were healthy, HIV-negative adults who had no recently reported acute infections or vaccinations. Only Caucasian adults living in Nashville, Tennessee, USA were represented among the donors. For unsorted samples, some 90 million PBMCs were counted, and genomic DNA was extracted using the QIAamp DNA Blood Mini kit. Blood was obtained by leukapheresis, after which PBMCs were separated by Ficoll-Histopaque density gradient centrifugation and cryopreserved in liquid nitrogen vapor phase. Results the study describes overall, beyond this receptor: The genetic and exposure-history diversity represented was limited by the small number of donors. Based on pairwise subsampling, the degree of clonotype sharing among donors was expected to be affected by sequencing depth. Sampling was limited to blood, and TCR repertoires in tissue likely differ from TCR repertoires in blood.

Specimen: PBMCs. This sequence originates from a woman aged 40 to 50 in good health. Some clones in this sample may be carry-over from other donors' samples. The chain joins TRBV6-5 to TRBJ2-2; no D segment can be confidently identified. The nucleotides are TGTGCCAGCAGTTACAACACTGACTACACCGGGGAGCTGTTTTTT. It encodes CASSYNTDYTGELFF.